This entry describes one T cell receptor beta chain. The data stem from a study of blood T cell repertoires in COVID-19. Sequencing used immunoSEQ multiplex PCR; TCRdb keeps in-frame clones, though not all of them. This table holds about 670,000 clones, approximately 90% found once. The CDR3 has 15 amino acids. V dropped 2 bases and J dropped 3 bases, with 11 bases sitting between them. CDR1 and CDR2 from the germline V gene are SGHAT and FQNNGV. Material: peripheral blood. The chain combines TRBV11-2 with TRBJ1-5; D unclear. This TCR derives from a woman under 30 with acute or convalescent COVID-19. CDR3: CASSLNLQANQPQHF. DNA of the CDR3: TGTGCCAGCAGCTTAAACCTGCAGGCCAATCAGCCCCAGCATTTT. Looking up the rest from reference TRBV11-2 and TRBJ1-5 gives the full variable domain: EAGVAQSPRYKIIEKRQSVAFWCNPISGHATLYWYQQILGQGPKLLIQFQNNGVVDDSQLPKDRFSAERLKGVDSTLKIQPAKLEDSAVYLCASSLNLQANQPQHFGDGTRLSIL.